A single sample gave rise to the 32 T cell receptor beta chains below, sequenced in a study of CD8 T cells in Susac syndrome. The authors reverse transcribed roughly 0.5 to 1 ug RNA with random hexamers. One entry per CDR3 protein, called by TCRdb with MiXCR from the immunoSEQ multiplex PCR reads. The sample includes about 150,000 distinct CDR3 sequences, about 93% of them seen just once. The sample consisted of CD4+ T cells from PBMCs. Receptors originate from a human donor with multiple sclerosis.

The CDR3 spells CASSLGSGTGGYNEQFF. The CDR3 DNA sequence: TGCGCCAGCAGCTTGGGGTCCGGGACAGGGGGCTACAATGAGCAGTTCTTC. The rearrangement joins TRBV5-1 to TRBJ2-1; 11 nucleotides align to TRBD1. The CDR3 runs to 17 residues. The V segment lost 0 bases and the J segment 3 bases; nucleotides outside the gene matches: 5. Germline CDR1 and CDR2: SGHRS and YFSETQ.

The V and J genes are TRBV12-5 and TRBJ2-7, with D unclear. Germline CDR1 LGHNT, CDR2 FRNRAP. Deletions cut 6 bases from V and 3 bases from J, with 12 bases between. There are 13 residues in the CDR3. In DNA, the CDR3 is TGTGCTAGTGGCGCGGACGTCGACTACGAGCAGTACTTC. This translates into CASGADVDYEQYF.

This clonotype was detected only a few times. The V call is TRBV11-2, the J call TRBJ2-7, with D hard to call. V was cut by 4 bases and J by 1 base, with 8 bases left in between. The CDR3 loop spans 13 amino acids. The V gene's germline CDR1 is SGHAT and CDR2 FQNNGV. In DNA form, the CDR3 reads TGTGCCAGCAGCTCGGACCAGTCCTACGAGCAGTACTTC. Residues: CASSSDQSYEQYF.

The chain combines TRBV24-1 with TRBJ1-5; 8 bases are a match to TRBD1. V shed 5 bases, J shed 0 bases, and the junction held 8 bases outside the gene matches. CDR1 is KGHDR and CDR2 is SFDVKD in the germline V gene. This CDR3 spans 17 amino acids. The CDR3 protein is CATSGGGTGYSNQPQHF. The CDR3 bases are TGTGCCACCAGTGGTGGAGGGACAGGTTATAGCAATCAGCCCCAGCATTTT.

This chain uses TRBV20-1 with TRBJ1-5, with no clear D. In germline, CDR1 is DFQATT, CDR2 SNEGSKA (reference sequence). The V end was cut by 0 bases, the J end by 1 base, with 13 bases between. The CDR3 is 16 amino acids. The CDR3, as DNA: TGCAGTGCTAGAGAATTTGGCCGGCAGAGCAATCAGCCCCAGCATTTT. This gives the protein CSAREFGRQSNQPQHF.

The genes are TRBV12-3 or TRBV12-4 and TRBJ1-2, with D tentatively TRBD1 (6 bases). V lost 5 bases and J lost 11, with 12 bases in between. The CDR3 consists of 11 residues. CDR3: CASSQRGGYTF. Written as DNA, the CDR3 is TGTGCCAGCAGTCAAAGGGGGGGTTACACCTTC.

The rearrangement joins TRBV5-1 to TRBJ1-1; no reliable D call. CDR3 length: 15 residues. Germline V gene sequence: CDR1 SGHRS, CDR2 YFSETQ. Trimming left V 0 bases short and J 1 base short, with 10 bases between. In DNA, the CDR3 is TGCGCCAGCAGCTTGGAAGGAGGGTGGAACACTGAAGCTTTCTTT. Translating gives CASSLEGGWNTEAFF.

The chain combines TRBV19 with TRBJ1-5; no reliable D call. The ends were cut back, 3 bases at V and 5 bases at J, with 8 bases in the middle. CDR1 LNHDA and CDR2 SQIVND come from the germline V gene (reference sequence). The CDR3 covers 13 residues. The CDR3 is CASSMGFDQPQHF. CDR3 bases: TGTGCCAGTAGTATGGGTTTTGATCAGCCCCAGCATTTT.

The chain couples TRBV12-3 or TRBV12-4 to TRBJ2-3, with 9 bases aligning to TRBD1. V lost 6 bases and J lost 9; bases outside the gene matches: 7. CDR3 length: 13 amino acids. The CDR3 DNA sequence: TGTGCCAGCAGCGGGACAGGGTCCCCCACGCAGTATTTT. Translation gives CASSGTGSPTQYF.

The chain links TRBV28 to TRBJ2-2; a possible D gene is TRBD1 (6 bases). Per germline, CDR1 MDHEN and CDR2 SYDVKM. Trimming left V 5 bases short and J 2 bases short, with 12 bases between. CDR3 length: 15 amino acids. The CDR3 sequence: CASSPWTANTGELFF. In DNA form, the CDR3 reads TGTGCCAGCAGTCCCTGGACAGCTAACACCGGGGAGCTGTTTTTT.

The CDR3: CASSSGQGRRTMPEAFF. CDR3 in DNA: TGTGCCAGCAGTTCCGGACAGGGACGGCGAACAATGCCTGAAGCTTTCTTT. The chain combines TRBV6-5 with TRBJ1-1; 8 positions agree with TRBD1. The CDR3 spans 17 residues. The V gene end was trimmed by 4 bases and the J gene end by 6 bases; junction bases not matched to a gene: 16. CDR1 is MNHEY and CDR2 is SVGAGI in the germline V gene.

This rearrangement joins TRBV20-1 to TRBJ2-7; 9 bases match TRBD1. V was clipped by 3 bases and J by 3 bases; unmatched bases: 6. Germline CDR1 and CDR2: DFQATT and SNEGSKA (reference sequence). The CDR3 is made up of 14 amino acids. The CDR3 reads CSASDRQGVYEQYF. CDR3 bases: TGCAGTGCTAGTGACCGACAGGGGGTCTACGAGCAGTACTTC.

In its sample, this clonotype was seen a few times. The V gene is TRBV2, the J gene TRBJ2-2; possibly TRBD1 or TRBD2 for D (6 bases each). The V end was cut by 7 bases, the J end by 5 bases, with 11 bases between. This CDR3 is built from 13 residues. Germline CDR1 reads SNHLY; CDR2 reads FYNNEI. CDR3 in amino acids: CASKQGGTGELFF. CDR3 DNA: TGTGCCAGCAAACAGGGAGGTACCGGGGAGCTGTTTTTT.

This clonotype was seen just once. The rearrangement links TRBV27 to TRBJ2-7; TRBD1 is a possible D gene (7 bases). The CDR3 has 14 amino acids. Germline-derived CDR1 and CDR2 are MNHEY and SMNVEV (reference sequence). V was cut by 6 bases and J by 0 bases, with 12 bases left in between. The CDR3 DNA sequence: TGTGCCAGCAGCAGACAGGGAGGCTCCTACGAGCAGTACTTC. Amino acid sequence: CASSRQGGSYEQYF.

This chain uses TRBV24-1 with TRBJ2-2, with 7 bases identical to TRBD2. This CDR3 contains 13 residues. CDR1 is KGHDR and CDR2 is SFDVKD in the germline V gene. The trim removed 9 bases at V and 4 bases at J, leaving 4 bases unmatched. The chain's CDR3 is CATGEGSTGELFF. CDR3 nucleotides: TGTGCCACCGGGGAGGGAAGCACCGGGGAGCTGTTTTTT.

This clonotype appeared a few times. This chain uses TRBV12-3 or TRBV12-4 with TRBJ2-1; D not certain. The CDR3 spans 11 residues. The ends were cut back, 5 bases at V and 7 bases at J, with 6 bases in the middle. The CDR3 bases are TGTGCCAGCAGTCCCAGAAATGAGCAGTTCTTC. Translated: CASSPRNEQFF.

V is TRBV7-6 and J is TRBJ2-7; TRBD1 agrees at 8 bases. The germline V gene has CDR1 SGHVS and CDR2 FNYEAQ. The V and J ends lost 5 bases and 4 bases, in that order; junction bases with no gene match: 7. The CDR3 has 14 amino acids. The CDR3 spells CASSPRDRKYEQYF. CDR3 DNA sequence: TGTGCCAGCAGCCCCCGGGACAGGAAGTACGAGCAGTACTTC.

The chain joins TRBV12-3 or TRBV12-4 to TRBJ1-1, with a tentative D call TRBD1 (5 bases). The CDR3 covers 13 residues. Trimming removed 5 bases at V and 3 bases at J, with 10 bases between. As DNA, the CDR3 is TGTGCCAGCAGTGGGGGGGAAGACACTGAAGCTTTCTTT. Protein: CASSGGEDTEAFF.

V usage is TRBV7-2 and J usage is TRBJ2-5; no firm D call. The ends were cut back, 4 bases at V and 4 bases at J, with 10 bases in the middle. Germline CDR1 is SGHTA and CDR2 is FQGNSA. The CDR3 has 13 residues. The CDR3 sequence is CASSSNYGETQYF. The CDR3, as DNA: TGTGCCAGCAGCTCGAACTACGGAGAGACCCAGTACTTC. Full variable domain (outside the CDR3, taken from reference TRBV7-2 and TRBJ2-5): GAGVSQSPSNKVTEKGKDVELRCDPISGHTALYWYRQSLGQGLEFLIYFQGNSAPDKSGLPSDRFSAERTGGSVSTLTIQRTQQEDSAVYLCASSSNYGETQYFGPGTRLLVL.

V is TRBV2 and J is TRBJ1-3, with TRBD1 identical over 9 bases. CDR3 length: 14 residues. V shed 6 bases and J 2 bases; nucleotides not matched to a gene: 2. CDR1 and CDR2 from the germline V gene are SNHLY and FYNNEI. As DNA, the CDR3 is TGTGCCAGCAGCGGGACAGGGACTGGAAACACCATATATTTT. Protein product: CASSGTGTGNTIYF.

The CDR3 nucleotides are TGCAGCGTTGAGACAGGTGAAAAACTGTTTTTT. Protein: CSVETGEKLFF. This chain connects TRBV29-1 to TRBJ1-4; D might be TRBD1 (6 bases). Trimming removed 3 bases at V and 7 bases at J, with 6 bases between. The germline V gene encodes CDR1 SQVTM and CDR2 ANQGSEA. The CDR3 runs 11 residues. The variable domain in full, with the rest retrieved from reference TRBV29-1 and TRBJ1-4, is SAVISQKPSRDICQRGTSLTIQCQVDSQVTMMFWYRQQPGQSLTLIATANQGSEATYESGFVIDKFPISRPNLTFSTLTVSNMSPEDSSIYLCSVETGEKLFFGSGTQLSVL.

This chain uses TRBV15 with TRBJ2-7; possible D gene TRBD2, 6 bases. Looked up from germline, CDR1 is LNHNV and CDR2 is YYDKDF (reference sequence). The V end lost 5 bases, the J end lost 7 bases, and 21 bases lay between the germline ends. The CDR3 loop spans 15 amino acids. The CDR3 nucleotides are TGTGCCACCAGCCTCGGGGATAGCGGAGTCCGGGAGCAGTACTTC. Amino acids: CATSLGDSGVREQYF.

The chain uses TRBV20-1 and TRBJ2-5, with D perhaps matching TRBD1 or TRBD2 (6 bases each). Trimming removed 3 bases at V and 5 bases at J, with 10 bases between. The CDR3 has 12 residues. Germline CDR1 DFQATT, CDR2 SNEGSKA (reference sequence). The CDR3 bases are TGCAGTGCTAGCGGGGGCGCGGAGACCCAGTACTTC. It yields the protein CSASGGAETQYF.

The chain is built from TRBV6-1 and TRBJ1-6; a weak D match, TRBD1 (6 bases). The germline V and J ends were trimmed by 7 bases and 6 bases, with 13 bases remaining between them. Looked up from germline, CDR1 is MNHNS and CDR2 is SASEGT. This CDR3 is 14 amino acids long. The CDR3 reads CASIPTGGNSPLHF. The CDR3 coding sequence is TGTGCCAGCATCCCGACAGGTGGTAATTCACCCCTCCACTTT.

The DNA for the CDR3 is TGTGCCAGCACCGGGACAGGGGCTCCCCTCCACTTT. It encodes CASTGTGAPLHF. The genes are TRBV28 and TRBJ1-6, with TRBD1 matching over 10 bases. The CDR3 covers 12 residues. The germline CDR1 and CDR2 sequences are MDHEN and SYDVKM. J lost 13 bases, V lost 7 bases, and 4 bases had no gene match.

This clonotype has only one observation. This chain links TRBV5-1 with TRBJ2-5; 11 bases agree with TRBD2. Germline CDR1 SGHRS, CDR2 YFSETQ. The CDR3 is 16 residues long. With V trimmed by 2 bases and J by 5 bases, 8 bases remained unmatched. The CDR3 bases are TGCGCCAGCAGCTTTCTAGCGGGAGGCCAGGTGGAGACCCAGTACTTC. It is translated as CASSFLAGGQVETQYF.

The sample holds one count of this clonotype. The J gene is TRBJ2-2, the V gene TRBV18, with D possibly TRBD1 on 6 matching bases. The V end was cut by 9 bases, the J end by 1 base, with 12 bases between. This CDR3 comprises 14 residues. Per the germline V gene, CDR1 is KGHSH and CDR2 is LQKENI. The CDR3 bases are TGTGCCAGTTCTGGACAGAAGAACACCGGGGAGCTGTTTTTT. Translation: CASSGQKNTGELFF.

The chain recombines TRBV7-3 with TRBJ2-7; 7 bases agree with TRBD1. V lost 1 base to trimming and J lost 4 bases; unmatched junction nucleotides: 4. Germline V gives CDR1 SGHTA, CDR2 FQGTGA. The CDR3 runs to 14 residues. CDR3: CASSLRAGGYEQYF. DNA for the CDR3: TGTGCCAGCAGCTTAAGAGCAGGGGGATACGAGCAGTACTTC.

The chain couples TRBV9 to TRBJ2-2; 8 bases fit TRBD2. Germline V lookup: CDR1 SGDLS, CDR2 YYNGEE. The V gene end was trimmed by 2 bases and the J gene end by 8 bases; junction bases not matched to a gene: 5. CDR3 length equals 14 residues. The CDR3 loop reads CASSVGLALGELFF. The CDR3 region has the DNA TGTGCCAGCAGCGTTGGACTAGCTCTGGGGGAGCTGTTTTTT.

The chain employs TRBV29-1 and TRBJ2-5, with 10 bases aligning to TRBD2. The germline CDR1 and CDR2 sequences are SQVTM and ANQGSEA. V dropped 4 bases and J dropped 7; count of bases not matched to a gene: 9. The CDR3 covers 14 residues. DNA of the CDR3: TGCAGCGTTGCCAGCGGGAGGGAGGGGGGGACCCAGTACTTC. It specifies CSVASGREGGTQYF.

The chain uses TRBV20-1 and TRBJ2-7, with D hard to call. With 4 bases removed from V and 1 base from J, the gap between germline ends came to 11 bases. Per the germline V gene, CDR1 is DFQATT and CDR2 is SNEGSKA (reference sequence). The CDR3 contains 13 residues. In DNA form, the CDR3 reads TGCAGTGCTACTGGGCCGGCGTCCTACGAGCAGTACTTC. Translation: CSATGPASYEQYF.

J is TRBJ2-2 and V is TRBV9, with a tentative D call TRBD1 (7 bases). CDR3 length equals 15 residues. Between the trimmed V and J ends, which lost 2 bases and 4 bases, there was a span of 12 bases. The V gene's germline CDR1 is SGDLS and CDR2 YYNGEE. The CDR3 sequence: CASSVGGQTTGELFF. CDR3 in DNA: TGTGCCAGCAGCGTCGGGGGACAGACCACCGGGGAGCTGTTTTTT.